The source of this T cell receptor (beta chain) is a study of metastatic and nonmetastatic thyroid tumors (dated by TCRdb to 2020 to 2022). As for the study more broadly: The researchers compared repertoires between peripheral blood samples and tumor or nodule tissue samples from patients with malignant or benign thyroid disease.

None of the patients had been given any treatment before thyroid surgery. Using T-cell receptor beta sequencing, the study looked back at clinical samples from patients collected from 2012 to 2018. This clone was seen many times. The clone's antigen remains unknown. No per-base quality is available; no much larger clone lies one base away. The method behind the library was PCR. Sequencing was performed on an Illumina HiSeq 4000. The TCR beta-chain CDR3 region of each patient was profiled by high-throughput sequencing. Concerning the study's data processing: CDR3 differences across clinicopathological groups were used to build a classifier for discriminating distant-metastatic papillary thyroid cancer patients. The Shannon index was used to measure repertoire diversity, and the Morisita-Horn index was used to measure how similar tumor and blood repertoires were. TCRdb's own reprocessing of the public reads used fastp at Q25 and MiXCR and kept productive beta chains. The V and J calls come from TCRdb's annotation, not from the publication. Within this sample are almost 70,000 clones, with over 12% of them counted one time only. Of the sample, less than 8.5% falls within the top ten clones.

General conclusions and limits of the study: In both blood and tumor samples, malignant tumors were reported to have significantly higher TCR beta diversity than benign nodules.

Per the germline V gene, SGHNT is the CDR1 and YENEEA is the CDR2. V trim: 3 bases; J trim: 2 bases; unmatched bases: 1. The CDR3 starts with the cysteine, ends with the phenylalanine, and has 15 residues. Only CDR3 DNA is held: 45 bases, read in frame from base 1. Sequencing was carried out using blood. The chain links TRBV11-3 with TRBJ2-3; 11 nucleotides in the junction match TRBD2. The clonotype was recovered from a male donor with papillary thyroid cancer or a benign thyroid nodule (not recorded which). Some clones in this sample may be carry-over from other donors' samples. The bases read TGTGCCAGCAGCTTGGGACTAGCGGTCACAGATACGCAGTATTTT. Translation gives CASSLGLAVTDTQYF.